Below are 21 T cell receptor beta chains sequenced from a single sample in a study of shared clonotypes between healthy human individuals (dated by TCRdb to the early 2020s). The library was prepared using the immunoSEQ multiplex PCR assay. TCRdb limited this immuneACCESS table to in-frame rearrangements with V and J called. A share of clones is missing; checked studies link under half to unresolved V genes, and the rest is unexplained. The sample table contains over a million clones; only one count was recorded for approximately 76% of them. The top ten clonotypes cover approximately 1.3% of the sample. The sample comprised memory CD4+ T cells sorted from blood. Read against the paper, the sample's cell subset or site label means: CD45RA-negative fraction. These receptors were taken from a man between 18 and 35 years old in good health.

The V gene is TRBV10-3, the J gene TRBJ2-7, with D perhaps matching TRBD2 (5 bases). Germline lookup yields CDR1 ENHRY and CDR2 SYGVKD. V lost 2 bases, J lost 3 bases, and 11 bases lay in between. This CDR3 has 14 residues. CDR3: CAISERLGSYEQYF. The CDR3 DNA is TGTGCCATCAGTGAGCGTCTGGGGAGCTACGAGCAGTACTTC.

The chain recombines TRBV30 with TRBJ1-4; tentative D call: TRBD1 (6 bases). The germline V gene has CDR1 GTSNPN and CDR2 SVGIG (reference sequence). V lost 7 bases, J lost 8 bases, and 8 bases lay in between. The CDR3 runs to 10 residues. The CDR3 region has the DNA TGTGCCTCCGGGGGCGAAAAACTGTTTTTT. It is translated as CASGGEKLFF.

The chain carries TRBV6-5 and TRBJ1-2; 12 bases fit TRBD1. V shed 6 bases, J shed 6 bases, and the junction held 8 bases outside the gene matches. The CDR3 totals 15 residues. Germline values: CDR1 MNHEY, CDR2 SVGAGI. In DNA form, the CDR3 reads TGTGCCAGCAGGAGGGACAGGGGGCGCGGCGATGGCTACACCTTC. Translating gives CASRRDRGRGDGYTF.

For this clone: The junction differs from germline at one of its ends, possibly a read error. The chain uses TRBV2 and TRBJ2-7; either TRBD1 or TRBD2 may supply D (6 bases each). Germline lookup yields CDR1 SNHLY and CDR2 FYNNEI. CDR3 length equals 13 residues. The CDR3 reads CASREGGGYEQYF. The CDR3 region has the DNA TGTGCCAGCAGAGAAGGGGGAGGCTACGAGCAGTACTTC.

This clone was seen a few times. The chain has TRBV27 and TRBJ2-4; D unclear. This CDR3 contains 15 residues. Trimming removed 8 bases at V and 0 bases at J, with 14 bases between. Germline CDR1 is MNHEY and CDR2 is SMNVEV (reference sequence). CDR3 region: CASGTVQVAKNIQYF. The DNA of the CDR3 is TGTGCCAGCGGAACCGTACAAGTAGCCAAAAACATTCAGTACTTC.

V is TRBV11-2 and J is TRBJ1-2, with 7 positions matching TRBD1. The germline V gene has CDR1 SGHAT and CDR2 FQNNGV. The CDR3 spans 16 residues. V lost 4 bases to trimming and J lost 4 bases; unmatched junction nucleotides: 12. The CDR3 loop reads CASSSQGGRGVYGYTF. DNA of the CDR3: TGTGCCAGCAGCTCTCAAGGTGGCAGGGGGGTCTATGGCTACACCTTC.

The sample holds a few counts of this clone. The same CDR3 arises from other DNA sequences in this sample as well. V usage is TRBV30 and J usage is TRBJ1-5; D is unclear. Per germline, CDR1 GTSNPN and CDR2 SVGIG (reference sequence). The CDR3 consists of 14 residues. V was clipped by 0 bases and J by 1 base, with 7 bases between them. The CDR3 sequence: CAWSVSGSNQPQHF. In DNA form, the CDR3 reads TGTGCCTGGAGTGTTTCCGGCAGCAATCAGCCCCAGCATTTT.

The gene calls are TRBV27 and TRBJ2-3; perhaps TRBD1 as D (5 bases). The germline V and J ends were trimmed by 0 bases and 7 bases, with 20 bases remaining between them. This CDR3 contains 17 residues. Germline CDR1 reads MNHEY; CDR2 reads SMNVEV (reference sequence). Here the CDR3 reads CASSLSRQGRASNTQYF. The CDR3 DNA follows: TGTGCCAGCAGTTTATCCCGGCAAGGCAGGGCTTCAAATACGCAGTATTTT.

The J gene is TRBJ2-7, the V gene TRBV4-1, with D possibly matching TRBD1 (5 bases). With 5 bases removed from V and 0 bases from J, the gap between germline ends came to 17 bases. The CDR3 spans 16 residues. Germline CDR1 reads MGHRA; CDR2 reads YSYEKL. The CDR3 reads CASSSQGNTYSYEQYF. The CDR3 coding sequence is TGCGCCAGCAGCTCCCAGGGAAACACATACTCCTACGAGCAGTACTTC.

This chain uses TRBV10-2 with TRBJ2-3; no definite D call. This CDR3 has 12 amino acids. Looked up from germline, CDR1 is WSHSY and CDR2 is SAAADI. Trimming removed 3 bases from V and 9 bases from J, with 10 bases in between. As DNA, the CDR3 is TGCGCCAGCAGTGACGTTGGTAACACGCAGTATTTT. This translates into CASSDVGNTQYF.

This sequence joins TRBV9 and TRBJ2-7; TRBD2 aligns across 11 bases. The CDR3 contains 16 residues. The germline CDR1 and CDR2 sequences are SGDLS and YYNGEE. Trimming took 0 bases from V and 3 from J; bases not matched to a gene: 5. DNA of the CDR3: TGTGCCAGCAGCGTAGCCCCCACTAGCGGGAGCTACGAGCAGTACTTC. Protein: CASSVAPTSGSYEQYF. Full variable domain (remainder filled in from reference TRBV9 and TRBJ2-7): DSGVTQTPKHLITATGQRVTLRCSPRSGDLSVYWYQQSLDQGLQFLIQYYNGEERAKGNILERFSAQQFPDLHSELNLSSLELGDSALYFCASSVAPTSGSYEQYFGPGTRLTVT.

Remarks on this clone: This sample also contains other DNA sequences that code for the same CDR3. This chain connects TRBV6-5 to TRBJ1-2; D not certain. In germline, CDR1 is MNHEY, CDR2 SVGAGI. The CDR3 is 13 residues long. Deletions cut 2 bases from V and 1 base from J, with 5 bases between. The CDR3 is CASSYDGNYGYTF. The DNA for the CDR3 is TGTGCCAGCAGTTACGACGGTAACTATGGCTACACCTTC.

J is TRBJ1-6 and V is TRBV5-4; possibly TRBD1 for D (5 bases). The CDR3 length is 16 residues. Trimming removed 0 bases from V and 1 base from J, with 8 bases in between. Germline V gives CDR1 SGHNT, CDR2 YYREEE (reference sequence). The CDR3 DNA follows: TGTGCCAGCAGCTTGGGGGGGGGTTCCTATAATTCACCCCTCCACTTT. Amino acid sequence: CASSLGGGSYNSPLHF.

As regards this clone: This sample also contains other DNA sequences that code for the same CDR3. The chain joins TRBV11-2 to TRBJ1-3; D is unclear. Germline CDR1 SGHAT, CDR2 FQNNGV. The CDR3 loop spans 14 amino acids. The V gene lost 4 bases and the J gene lost 0 bases, with 7 bases spanning the gap. CDR3 in DNA: TGTGCCAGCAGCTCCAGGCTCTCTGGAAACACCATATATTTT. Translation: CASSSRLSGNTIYF.

This clone was counted only a few times. This sequence joins TRBV6-6 and TRBJ1-1, with D perhaps matching TRBD1 (6 bases). Germline V gene sequence: CDR1 MNHNY, CDR2 SVGAGI (reference sequence). V shed 2 bases and J shed 2 bases, with 9 bases lying between them. This CDR3 contains 14 residues. In DNA, the CDR3 is TGTGCCAGCAGTTACCGGGACACTAACACTGAAGCTTTCTTT. This sequence encodes CASSYRDTNTEAFF.

This clone was seen a few times. The gene calls are TRBV2 and TRBJ1-2; D might be TRBD1 (6 bases). The V gene lost 1 base and the J gene lost 5 bases, with 14 bases spanning the gap. The CDR3 has 15 amino acids. Germline assignment: CDR1 SNHLY and CDR2 FYNNEI. CDR3 protein: CASSEGTANFYGYTF. The DNA for the CDR3 is TGTGCCAGCAGTGAAGGGACAGCAAACTTTTATGGCTACACCTTC.

The chain uses TRBV5-1 and TRBJ1-1, with D perhaps matching TRBD1 (5 bases). Trimming took 5 bases from V and 1 from J, leaving 9 bases between them. CDR3 length: 13 amino acids. CDR1 is SGHRS, CDR2 YFSETQ, per germline. CDR3 loop: CASRPGQNTEAFF. In DNA form, the CDR3 reads TGCGCCAGCAGGCCTGGACAGAACACTGAAGCTTTCTTT.

This clone showed up just a few times. The chain is built from TRBV28 and TRBJ2-7; 8 nucleotides line up with TRBD2. Germline lookup yields CDR1 MDHEN and CDR2 SYDVKM. V was clipped by 7 bases and J by 5 bases; unmatched bases: 13. This CDR3 region has 15 residues. The CDR3 DNA sequence: TGTGCCAGCATGGGGACGGGGGGGGATTATAACGAGCAGTACTTC. Amino acid sequence: CASMGTGGDYNEQYF. Together with reference TRBV28 and TRBJ2-7, the CDR3 gives the full variable domain: DVKVTQSSRYLVKRTGEKVFLECVQDMDHENMFWYRQDPGLGLRLIYFSYDVKMKEKGDIPEGYSVSREKKERFSLILESASTNQTSMYLCASMGTGGDYNEQYFGPGTRLTVT.

J is TRBJ1-6 and V is TRBV19; D is unresolved. Germline-derived CDR1 and CDR2 are LNHDA and SQIVND (reference sequence). Trimming cost V 6 bases and J 7 bases, with 13 bases left between them. CDR3 length: 14 amino acids. CDR3 bases: TGTGCCAGTAGCCCAGGACGTGAGAATTCACCCCTCCACTTT. Protein sequence: CASSPGRENSPLHF.

The chain carries TRBV7-9 and TRBJ1-1; 7 bases are shared with TRBD1. V dropped 5 bases and J dropped 4; count of bases not matched to a gene: 10. Germline V gene data show CDR1 as SEHNR and CDR2 as FQNEAQ (reference sequence). This CDR3 has 15 amino acids. In DNA form, the CDR3 reads TGTGCCAGCAGCCAACAGGGGCTCCAGGTCACTGAAGCTTTCTTT. This translates into CASSQQGLQVTEAFF.

On this clone: A far larger clone differs by one base, so this is likely a read error. This specimen includes other DNA sequences encoding the same CDR3. The V and J genes are TRBV30 and TRBJ1-5; 7 bases agree with TRBD1. From germline, CDR1 is GTSNPN and CDR2 SVGIG (reference sequence). After removal of 2 bases from V and 1 base from J, the junction contained 8 bases not matched to a gene. CDR3 length equals 16 residues. The CDR3 DNA reads TGTGCCTGGAGTAAACGGACAGGTGTGAGCAATCAGCCCCAGCATTTT. It encodes CAWSKRTGVSNQPQHF. The full variable domain, with the rest looked up from reference TRBV30 and TRBJ1-5, is SQTIHQWPATLVQPVGSPLSLECTVEGTSNPNLYWYRQAAGRGLQLLFYSVGIGQISSEVPQNLSASRPQDRQFILSSKKLLLSDSGFYLCAWSKRTGVSNQPQHFGDGTRLSIL.